This T cell receptor beta chain was observed in a study of identical twins (dated by TCRdb to 2016 to 2017). Regarding the complete study: The study deep-sequenced TCR alpha and beta repertoires from monozygotic twins, unrelated adults of various ages and cord blood to test whether fetal clonotypes persist. To rule out contamination, the twin experiments were replicated at different times with different library preparation protocols.

Libraries were prepared through 5' RACE. The sequencer was an Illumina HiSeq 2000. Template switching introduced a universal primer binding site; the final cDNA contained a unique molecular identifier, enabling accurate counting of TCR cDNA molecules. Specific primers in the conserved constant-segment region were used to synthesize first-strand cDNA for the TCR alpha and beta chains. Each cDNA library was double barcoded, with a SMART-Mk sample barcode plus Illumina barcodes, to control for contamination. TruSeq adapter sequences along with Illumina sample barcodes were introduced in two successive PCR steps. Sequencing of the TCR alpha and beta cDNA libraries was done on the Illumina HiSeq platform using custom primers. The study's processing was this. MiGEC processed the raw reads to extract unique molecular identifiers, while MiXCR was used to determine the CDR3 positions. For each individual, recombination models were inferred using an EM algorithm with the repgenHMM and IGoR tools. The tcR package in R was used for shared clonotype analysis, with sharing normalized by the product of cloneset sizes. Out-of-frame nonproductive sequences were analyzed to study raw recombination free of thymic and clonal selection effects. Using fastp at Q25 and MiXCR, TCRdb reprocessed the public reads and kept productive beta chains. When rows share a CDR3 protein, they turn into one entry using the most common DNA and genes. The V and J calls shown here were made by TCRdb, not taken from the authors' results. For this sample the table gives roughly 1,500,000 distinct CDR3 sequences, of which under 35% were detected only once. The ten top clones hold around 0.3% of the sample.

All donors were healthy Caucasians. In the germline V gene, CDR1 corresponds to KGHSH and CDR2 to LQKENI. V and J are truncated by 2 bases and 0 bases respectively, leaving an intervening sequence of 12 bases. The CDR3, cysteine through phenylalanine, is 16 amino acids long. Just CDR3 DNA is preserved here, 48 bases in frame from base 1. This clonotype appeared a few times. Which antigen it targets is not known. No base quality information exists; no much larger clone differs at one position. Study-level results and caveats: Out-of-frame TCR alpha sharing in monozygotic twins was systematically underestimated by recombination models, whereas sharing between unrelated individuals was in agreement with the recombination models. A weaker excess of twin sharing was found in beta out-of-frame sequences because the signal-to-noise ratio was lowered by fewer shared sequences. Compared with coincidental sharing between unrelated individuals, out-of-frame TCR alpha sequences shared between twins showed an excess of sequences with low generation probability. Because the same donors could not be followed over many years, the conclusions relied on cross-sectional statistical analysis. Abundant cord blood beta clonotypes had fewer insertions, young adult naive repertoires showed a similar but weaker trend, and memory repertoires showed no such trend. Zero-insertion analyses could be partly confounded by invariant T cells such as MAIT and iNKT, though diverse VJ usage argued against such confounding for most clonotypes.

Specimen: cord blood. This receptor chain uses TRBV18 and TRBJ2-3, with TRBD2 as a weak D call on 6 bases. This clonotype was obtained from a newborn girl in good health. For the CDR3, the sequence is CASSPLYGGSTDTQYF. The nucleotide sequence reads as follows: TGTGCCAGCTCACCATTATACGGGGGTAGCACAGATACGCAGTATTTT.